A selection of T cell receptor beta chains follows, all from one sample in a study of cytomegalovirus exposure and HLA in healthy donors. Using immunoSEQ multiplex PCR, the repertoire was profiled, and TCRdb retains in-frame clones only, with some absent. The sample lists hundreds of thousands of clones; roughly 91% were seen once. Input material: PBMCs. Every receptor here comes from a woman under 30 in good health and CMV-seronegative. Both conserved end residues are part of each CDR3. The order of the fields is D gene, clone size, V gene, J gene, CDR3 protein, CDR3 DNA. A D gene is named only where the DNA matches it firmly. Clone size is shown for a subset of rows, as once, few, many or a class of expanded clone.

D gene: TRBD1
clone size: -
V gene: TRBV20-1
J gene: TRBJ2-7
CDR3 protein: CSDRGPYEQYF
CDR3 DNA: TGCAGTGACAGGGGGCCCTACGAGCAGTACTTC

D gene: -
clone size: few
V gene: TRBV6-5
J gene: TRBJ1-5
CDR3 protein: CASNDPEGRNQPQHF
CDR3 DNA: TGTGCCAGCAATGACCCAGAGGGTCGCAATCAGCCCCAGCATTTT

D gene: -
clone size: -
V gene: TRBV6-1
J gene: TRBJ1-5
CDR3 protein: CASHGQYNQPQHF
CDR3 DNA: TGTGCCAGCCACGGACAGTACAATCAGCCCCAGCATTTT

D gene: TRBD2
clone size: -
V gene: TRBV7-2
J gene: TRBJ2-1
CDR3 protein: CASSFRLAGGLNEQFF
CDR3 DNA: TGTGCCAGCAGCTTCCGGCTAGCGGGGGGGCTAAATGAGCAGTTCTTC

D gene: -
clone size: -
V gene: TRBV4-2
J gene: TRBJ1-6
CDR3 protein: CASSQLFDSTTPLHF
CDR3 DNA: TGTGCCAGCAGCCAACTTTTCGACAGTACGACACCCCTCCACTTT

D gene: -
clone size: -
V gene: TRBV27
J gene: TRBJ1-5
CDR3 protein: CASSFGGANQPQHF
CDR3 DNA: TGTGCCAGCAGTTTTGGGGGGGCAAATCAGCCCCAGCATTTT

D gene: -
clone size: -
V gene: TRBV13
J gene: TRBJ2-3
CDR3 protein: CASSLGQFTDTQYF
CDR3 DNA: TGTGCCAGCAGCTTAGGGCAGTTCACAGATACGCAGTATTTT

D gene: TRBD1
clone size: once
V gene: TRBV5-1
J gene: TRBJ1-1
CDR3 protein: CASSLGDRGGNTEAFF
CDR3 DNA: TGCGCCAGCAGCTTGGGGGACAGGGGAGGGAACACTGAAGCTTTCTTT

D gene: TRBD1
clone size: -
V gene: TRBV7-2
J gene: TRBJ2-4
CDR3 protein: CASSLRQGLGENIQYF
CDR3 DNA: TGTGCCAGCAGCTTAAGACAGGGGCTGGGCGAAAACATTCAGTACTTC

D gene: -
clone size: -
V gene: TRBV5-1
J gene: TRBJ2-6
CDR3 protein: CASTLPGGPSGANVLTF
CDR3 DNA: TGCGCCAGCACCCTGCCCGGGGGACCCTCTGGGGCCAACGTCCTGACTTTC